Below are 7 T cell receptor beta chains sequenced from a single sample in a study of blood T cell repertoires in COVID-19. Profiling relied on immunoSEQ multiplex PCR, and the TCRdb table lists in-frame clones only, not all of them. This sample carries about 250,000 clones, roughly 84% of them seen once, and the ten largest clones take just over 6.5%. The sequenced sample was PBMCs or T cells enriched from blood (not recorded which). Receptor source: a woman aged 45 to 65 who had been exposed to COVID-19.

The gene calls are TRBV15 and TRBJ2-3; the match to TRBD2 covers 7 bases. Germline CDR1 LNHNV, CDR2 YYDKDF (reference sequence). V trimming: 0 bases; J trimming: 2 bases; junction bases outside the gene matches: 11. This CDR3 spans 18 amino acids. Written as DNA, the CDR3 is TGTGCCACCAGCAGAGAGGTACCAAGCGGGGACCTCACAGATACGCAGTATTTT. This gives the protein CATSREVPSGDLTDTQYF.

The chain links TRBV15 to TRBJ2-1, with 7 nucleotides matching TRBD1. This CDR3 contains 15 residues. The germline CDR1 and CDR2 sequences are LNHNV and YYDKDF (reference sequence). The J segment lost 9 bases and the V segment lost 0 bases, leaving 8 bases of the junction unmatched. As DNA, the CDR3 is TGTGCCACCAGCAGAGATAACAGGGGAGATGGTGAGCAGTTCTTC. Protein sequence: CATSRDNRGDGEQFF.

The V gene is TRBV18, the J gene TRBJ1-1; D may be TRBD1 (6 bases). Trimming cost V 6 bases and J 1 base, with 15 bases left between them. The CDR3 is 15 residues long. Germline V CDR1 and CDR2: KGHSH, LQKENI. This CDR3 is CASSPAGGWNTEAFF. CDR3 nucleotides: TGTGCCAGCTCCCCGGCGGGGGGCTGGAACACTGAAGCTTTCTTT. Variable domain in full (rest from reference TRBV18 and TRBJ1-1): NAGVMQNPRHLVRRRGQEARLRCSPMKGHSHVYWYRQLPEEGLKFMVYLQKENIIDESGMPKERFSAEFPKEGPSILRIQQVVRGDSAAYFCASSPAGGWNTEAFFGQGTRLTVV.

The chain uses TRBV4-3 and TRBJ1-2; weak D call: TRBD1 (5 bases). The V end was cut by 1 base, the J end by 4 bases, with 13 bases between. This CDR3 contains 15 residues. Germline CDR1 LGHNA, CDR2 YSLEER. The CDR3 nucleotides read TGCGCCAGCAGCCAAGGATTCGGTGACAGCTATGGCTACACCTTC. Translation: CASSQGFGDSYGYTF.

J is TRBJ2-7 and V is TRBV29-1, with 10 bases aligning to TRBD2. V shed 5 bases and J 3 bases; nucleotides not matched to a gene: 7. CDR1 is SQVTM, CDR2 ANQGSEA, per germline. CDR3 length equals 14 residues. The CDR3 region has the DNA TGCAGCGTTTCCAGCGGGGGGGCCGTCTACGAGCAGTACTTC. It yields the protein CSVSSGGAVYEQYF.

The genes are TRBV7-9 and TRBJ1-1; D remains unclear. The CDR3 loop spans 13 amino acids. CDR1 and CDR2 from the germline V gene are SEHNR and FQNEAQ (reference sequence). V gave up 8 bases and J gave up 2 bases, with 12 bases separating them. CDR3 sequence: CASCRQDNTEAFF. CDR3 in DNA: TGTGCCAGCTGTAGGCAGGATAACACTGAAGCTTTCTTT.

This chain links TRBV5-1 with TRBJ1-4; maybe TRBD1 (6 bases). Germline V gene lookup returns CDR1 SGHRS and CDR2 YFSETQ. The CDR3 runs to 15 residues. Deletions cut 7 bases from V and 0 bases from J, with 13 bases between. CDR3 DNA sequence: TGCGCCAGCGCATGGGGGCCTGCAACTAATGAAAAACTGTTTTTT. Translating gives CASAWGPATNEKLFF.